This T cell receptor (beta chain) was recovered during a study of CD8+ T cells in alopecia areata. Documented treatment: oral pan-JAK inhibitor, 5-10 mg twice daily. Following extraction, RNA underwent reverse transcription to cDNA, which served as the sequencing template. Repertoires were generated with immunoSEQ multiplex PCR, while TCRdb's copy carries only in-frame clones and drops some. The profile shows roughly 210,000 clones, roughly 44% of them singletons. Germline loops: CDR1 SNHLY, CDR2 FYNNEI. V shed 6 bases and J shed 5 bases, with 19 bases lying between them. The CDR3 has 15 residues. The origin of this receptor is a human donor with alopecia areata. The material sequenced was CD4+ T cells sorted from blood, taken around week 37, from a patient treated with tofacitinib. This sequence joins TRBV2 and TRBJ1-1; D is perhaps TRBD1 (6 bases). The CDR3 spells CASRRGGPQGTEAFF. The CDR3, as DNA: TGTGCCAGCAGGAGGGGAGGGCCCCAGGGGACTGAAGCTTTCTTT.